This record concerns one T cell receptor (beta chain) sequence. Its antigen is not identified. The junction differs from germline at one of its ends, possibly a read error. CDR3 length: 13 residues. Germline CDR1 and CDR2: MNHEY and SMNVEV (reference sequence). TCRdb reprocessed the reads with MiXCR, giving one entry per CDR3 protein. The sample holds under 20,000 distinct CDR3 sequences, around 20% seen once. This specimen belongs to a study of lung T cells in sarcoidosis with Löfgren's syndrome. In the study overall: Analyses focused on Löfgren's syndrome patients. Study outcomes and limitations: In alpha-beta pairs, TRAV12-1 favored TRBV2, and their CDR3s were homologous. Shared TRAV12-1 and TRBV2 CDR3 motifs across Löfgren's syndrome patients reportedly suggested public CD4+ TCRs.

The chain is built from TRBV27 and TRBJ2-5, with D unresolved. Material for sequencing was CD4+ T cells from bronchoalveolar lavage. The receptor comes from a human donor with sarcoidosis (Löfgren's syndrome or another form), or a control subject (not recorded which). The CDR3 coding sequence is TGTGCCAGCAGATTCTACTTCCAAGAGACCCGGCACTTC. This translates into CASRFYFQETRHF.